This T cell receptor (beta chain) stems from a study of OX40 agonist ivuxolimab in advanced cancers. As for the study in general: A mean age of around 60 years, range roughly 20 to 80, was recorded, and around 85% were male.

The repertoire was sequenced with immunoSEQ multiplex PCR; TCRdb's copy has only in-frame clones and lacks some. Of 55,000 to 80,000 clones listed, about 90% are singletons. Notes on the study in general: The average count of expanded clones was higher among CD8+ T cells than among CD4+.

With baseline, cycle 4 day 1, and cycle 7 day 1 as timepoints, blood was sampled. V was trimmed by 2 bases and J by 8 bases, leaving 7 bases between them. Germline CDR1 reads SNHLY; CDR2 reads FYNNEI. The CDR3 is 12 residues long. With regard to this clone: Antigen: not known.

Sample: CD4+ or CD8+ T cells sorted from blood, taken in a trial of the OX40 agonist ivuxolimab. This receptor was obtained from an adult with an advanced solid tumor such as melanoma, head and neck, liver or kidney cancer. The chain recombines TRBV2 with TRBJ2-1, with D unclear. The CDR3 loop is CASSEISYEQFF. CDR3 DNA: TGTGCCAGCAGTGAAATAAGCTATGAGCAGTTCTTC.